The text below deals with one T cell receptor beta chain. Its antigen remains unidentified. CDR1 is MGHDK, CDR2 SYGVNS, per germline. The trim removed 4 bases at V and 5 bases at J, leaving 6 bases unmatched. The CDR3 spans 15 residues. These data are taken from a study of T cells in tuberculosis. Study information: The T cells targeted glucose monomycolate, a mycobacterial lipid, via CD1B.

Unsorted cryopreserved PBMC were sequenced, averaging around 99,000 T cells per clinical donor. Libraries were prepared by immunoSEQ multiplex PCR; TCRdb keeps only in-frame clonotypes and omits some of them. The sample holds approximately 35,000 clones, roughly 97% seen once. Study results and limitations: The TCR-beta difference was not significant; alpha differences partly reflected length.

The clonotype was recovered from a donor between 10 and 35 years old with latent tuberculosis or without tuberculosis infection. V usage is TRBV25-1 and J usage is TRBJ2-7, with 12 bases matching TRBD2. What was sequenced was PBMCs. The CDR3 bases are TGTGCCAGCAGTGCCTTGACTAGCGGGAGTAACGAGCAGTACTTC. Its protein product is CASSALTSGSNEQYF.